This T cell receptor (beta chain) was found in a study of OX40 agonist ivuxolimab in advanced cancers. Study summary: Partial responses occurred in three patients (one hepatocellular carcinoma, two cutaneous melanoma).

In this sample, this clone turned up once. Clones were read by immunoSEQ multiplex PCR, and TCRdb kept only the in-frame ones, dropping some. The repertoire holds about 60,000 clones, with about 89% as singletons. Baseline, cycle 4 day 1, and cycle 7 day 1 were the blood sampling points. The sample in question was CD4+ or CD8+ T cells sorted from blood, obtained in a trial of the OX40 agonist ivuxolimab. This receptor was obtained from an adult with an advanced solid tumor such as melanoma, head and neck, liver or kidney cancer.

The CDR3 spells CASSKRTDTQYF. As DNA, the CDR3 is TGTGCCAGCAGCAAGCGGACAGATACGCAGTATTTT. V usage is TRBV9 and J usage is TRBJ2-3, with a possible D match to TRBD2 (5 bases). Trimming shortened V by 4 bases and J by 3 bases, and 6 bases separated the two germline ends. CDR1 and CDR2 (germline): SGDLS, YYNGEE. There are 12 residues in the CDR3.